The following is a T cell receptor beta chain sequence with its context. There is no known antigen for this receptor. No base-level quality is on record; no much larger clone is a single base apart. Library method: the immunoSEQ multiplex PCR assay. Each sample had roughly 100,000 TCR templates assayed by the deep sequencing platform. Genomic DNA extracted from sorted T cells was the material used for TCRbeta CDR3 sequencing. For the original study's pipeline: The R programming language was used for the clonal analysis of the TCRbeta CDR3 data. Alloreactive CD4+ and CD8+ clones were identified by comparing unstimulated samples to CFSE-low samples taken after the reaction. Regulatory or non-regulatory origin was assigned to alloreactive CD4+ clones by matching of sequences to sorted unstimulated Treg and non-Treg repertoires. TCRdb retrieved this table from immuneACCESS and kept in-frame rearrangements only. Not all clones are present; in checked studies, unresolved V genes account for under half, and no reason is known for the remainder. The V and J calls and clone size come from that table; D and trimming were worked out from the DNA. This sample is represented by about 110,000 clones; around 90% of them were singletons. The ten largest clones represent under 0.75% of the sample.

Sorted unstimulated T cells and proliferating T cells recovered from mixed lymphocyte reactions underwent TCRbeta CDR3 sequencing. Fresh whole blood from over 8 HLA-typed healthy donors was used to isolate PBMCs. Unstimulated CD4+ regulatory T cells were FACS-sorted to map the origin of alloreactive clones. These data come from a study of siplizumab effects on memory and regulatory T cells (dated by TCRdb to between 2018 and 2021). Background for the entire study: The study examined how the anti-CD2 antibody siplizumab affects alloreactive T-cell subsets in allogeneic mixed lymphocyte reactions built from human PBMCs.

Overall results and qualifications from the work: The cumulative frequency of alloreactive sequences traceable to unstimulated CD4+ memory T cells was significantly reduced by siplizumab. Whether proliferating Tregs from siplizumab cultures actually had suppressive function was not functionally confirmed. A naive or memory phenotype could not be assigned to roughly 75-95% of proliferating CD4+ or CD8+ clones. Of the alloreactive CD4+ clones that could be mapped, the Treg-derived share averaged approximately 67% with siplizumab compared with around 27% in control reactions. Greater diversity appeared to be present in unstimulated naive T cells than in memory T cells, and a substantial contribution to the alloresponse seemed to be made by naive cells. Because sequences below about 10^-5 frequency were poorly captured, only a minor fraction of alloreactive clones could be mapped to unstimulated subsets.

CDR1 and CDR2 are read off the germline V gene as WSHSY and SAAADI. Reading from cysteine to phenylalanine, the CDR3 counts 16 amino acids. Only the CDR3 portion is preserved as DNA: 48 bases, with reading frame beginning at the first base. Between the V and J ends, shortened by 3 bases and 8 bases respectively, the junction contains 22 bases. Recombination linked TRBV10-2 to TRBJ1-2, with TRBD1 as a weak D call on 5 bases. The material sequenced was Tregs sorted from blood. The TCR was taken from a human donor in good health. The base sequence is TGCGCCAGCAGTGACCGTCAAGGGACGAGTATTTACGGCTACACCTTC. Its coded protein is CASSDRQGTSIYGYTF.